The source of this T cell receptor beta chain is a study of cytomegalovirus exposure and HLA in healthy donors. General study results and limits: CMV serostatus alone was available as immune exposure information. When a later analysis compared HLA-associated TCR beta chains with equally common others, the HLA-associated chains turned out to be more clonally expanded and to have lower generation probabilities. The HLA-A and HLA-B alleles of most subjects were reportedly predicted accurately from TCR beta sequences.

The V and J ends lost 3 bases and 6 bases respectively, with 15 bases between them. The CDR3 contains 14 residues. Germline CDR1 and CDR2: SEHNR and FQNEAQ (reference sequence). Nominal health characterized the donors when sampled, though unrecorded immune exposures were likely. With respect to this clone: Its antigen remains unidentified.

The PCR contained 60 Vbeta and 13 Jbeta primers. Method: immunoSEQ multiplex PCR; TCRdb's copy keeps in-frame clones and lacks some. The table shows about 150,000 clones, with around 84% occurring only once. The sequenced sample was PBMCs. The clonotype originates from a woman in her thirties or forties in good health and CMV-seropositive. The chain links TRBV7-9 to TRBJ2-7, with D possibly being TRBD1 (6 bases). The CDR3 DNA follows: TGTGCCAGCAGCTTGGTCGGGACAAGAGGCGAGCAGTACTTC. Its translation: CASSLVGTRGEQYF.